Each of the 24 T cell receptor beta chains below was sequenced from the same sample in a study of cytomegalovirus exposure and HLA in healthy donors. Vbeta (60) and Jbeta (13) primers were used in the PCR. Only in-frame clones appear in the TCRdb table, and some are missing; sequencing was by immunoSEQ multiplex PCR. The sample has under 150,000 clones; approximately 78% are singletons. The sample consisted of PBMCs. The receptors here all came from a woman aged 40 to 49 in good health and CMV-seropositive.

The chain carries TRBV7-2 and TRBJ2-2, with 9 bases identical to TRBD1. V lost 6 bases to trimming and J lost 4 bases; unmatched junction nucleotides: 6. The CDR3 is made up of 15 amino acids. Per germline, CDR1 SGHTA and CDR2 FQGNSA. CDR3 protein: CASSPTGGLTGELFF. CDR3 coding DNA: TGTGCCAGCAGTCCGACAGGGGGTCTCACCGGGGAGCTGTTTTTT.

The sample holds a few counts of this clone. The chain links TRBV28 to TRBJ2-2, with D unclear. Germline-derived CDR1 and CDR2 are MDHEN and SYDVKM. This CDR3 is built from 14 residues. The V and J ends lost 5 bases and 0 bases respectively, with 7 bases between them. The CDR3 DNA reads TGTGCCAGCAGTCCCCAGACGAACACCGGGGAGCTGTTTTTT. As protein: CASSPQTNTGELFF.

The genes are TRBV19 and TRBJ2-2; possibly TRBD1 for D (6 bases). The V and J ends lost 9 bases and 3 bases respectively, with 14 bases between them. The CDR3 contains 14 residues. CDR1 is LNHDA and CDR2 is SQIVND in the germline V gene (reference sequence). The CDR3 sequence is CASRMAGDTGELFF. CDR3 bases: TGTGCCAGCAGAATGGCAGGGGACACCGGGGAGCTGTTTTTT.

The rearrangement joins TRBV2 to TRBJ1-2, with no clear D. V was clipped by 5 bases and J by 4 bases, with 23 bases between them. The length of the CDR3 is 17 residues. Looked up from germline, CDR1 is SNHLY and CDR2 is FYNNEI. The DNA of the CDR3 is TGTGCCAGCAGTTCCAGTCGGGTCTTGTGGCCCCTCTATGGCTACACCTTC. Translation: CASSSSRVLWPLYGYTF. Supplemented by reference TRBV2 and TRBJ1-2, the full variable domain reads EPEVTQTPSHQVTQMGQEVILRCVPISNHLYFYWYRQILGQKVEFLVSFYNNEISEKSEIFDDQFSVERPDGSNFTLKIRSTKLEDSAMYFCASSSSRVLWPLYGYTFGSGTRLTVV.

The genes are TRBV15 and TRBJ1-5; 8 bases are shared with TRBD1. The junction had 1 base not matched to a gene; V was cut back by 4 bases and J by 5 bases. CDR1 and CDR2 from the germline V gene are LNHNV and YYDKDF (reference sequence). The CDR3 consists of 13 residues. The chain's CDR3 is CATSTQGDQPQHF. In nucleotides, the CDR3 is TGTGCCACCAGCACACAGGGGGATCAGCCCCAGCATTTT.

The chain is built from TRBV7-2 and TRBJ1-3; D is perhaps TRBD1 (6 bases). Germline CDR1 and CDR2: SGHTA and FQGNSA. Deletions cut 1 base from V and 2 bases from J, with 9 bases between. This CDR3 has 15 amino acids. The CDR3 spells CASSLEAGAGNTIYF. CDR3 in DNA: TGTGCCAGCAGCTTAGAGGCAGGGGCTGGAAACACCATATATTTT.

V gene TRBV6-6 combines with J gene TRBJ2-5; D ambiguous. The closer fit of TRBJ2-7 to the DNA end suggests the J call may be wrong. The germline CDR1 and CDR2 sequences are MNHNY and SVGAGI (reference sequence). This CDR3 contains 16 residues. CDR3 loop: CASSYFGGSSSYEQYF. The CDR3, as DNA: TGTGCCAGCAGTTACTTTGGCGGATCTTCCTCCTACGAGCAGTACTTC.

The chain is built from TRBV5-1 and TRBJ1-4, with D maybe TRBD1 (5 bases). V gave up 0 bases and J gave up 8 bases, with 11 bases separating them. CDR1 is SGHRS and CDR2 is YFSETQ in the germline V gene. This CDR3 is built from 14 residues. In nucleotides, the CDR3 is TGCGCCAGCAGCTTGGGGGGCCGGACGGAAAAACTGTTTTTT. Translation gives CASSLGGRTEKLFF.

J is TRBJ2-7 and V is TRBV5-1; D gene uncertain. The CDR3 is 16 residues long. Trimming stripped 8 bases from V and 1 base from J, with 22 bases between. Germline V CDR1 and CDR2: SGHRS, YFSETQ. DNA for the CDR3: TGCGCCAGTGGCCAACCTGAACATGCCTCTTCCTACGAGCAGTACTTC. The encoded protein is CASGQPEHASSYEQYF.

The chain links TRBV5-6 to TRBJ2-4, with TRBD1 identical over 9 bases. After removal of 6 bases from V and 6 bases from J, the junction contained 10 bases not matched to a gene. CDR1 and CDR2 from the germline V gene are SGHDT and YYEEEE. The CDR3 is 15 amino acids. The CDR3 loop is CASTEMDRGTNIQYF. For the CDR3, the DNA is TGTGCCAGCACCGAAATGGACAGGGGTACAAACATTCAGTACTTC.

The rearrangement links TRBV7-9 to TRBJ1-3; TRBD1 matches 7 bases. The CDR3 is made up of 16 amino acids. Trimming removed 5 bases from V and 0 bases from J; junction bases left unmatched: 7. The germline V gene encodes CDR1 SEHNR and CDR2 FQNEAQ (reference sequence). CDR3 residues: CASSKQGPVSGNTIYF. The CDR3 DNA reads TGTGCCAGCAGCAAACAGGGGCCGGTCTCTGGAAACACCATATATTTT.

This clone was counted a single time. This chain uses TRBV5-1 with TRBJ2-1, with a weak D call TRBD2 (5 bases). The CDR3 contains 13 residues. Germline V gene lookup returns CDR1 SGHRS and CDR2 YFSETQ. Between the trimmed V and J ends, which lost 0 bases and 7 bases, there was a span of 8 bases. The CDR3 DNA is TGCGCCAGCAGCTTGGGTTCGGGGAATGAGCAGTTCTTC. Translation gives CASSLGSGNEQFF. The variable domain in full, completed from reference TRBV5-1 and TRBJ2-1, reads KAGVTQTPRYLIKTRGQQVTLSCSPISGHRSVSWYQQTPGQGLQFLFEYFSETQRNKGNFPGRFSGRQFSNSRSEMNVSTLELGDSALYLCASSLGSGNEQFFGPGTRLTVL.

The rearrangement uses TRBV15 and TRBJ1-4; TRBD1 matches 7 bases. The CDR3 consists of 17 residues. With 6 bases clipped from V and 7 bases from J, the junction kept 17 bases outside the gene matches. Germline CDR1 reads LNHNV; CDR2 reads YYDKDF (reference sequence). CDR3 region: CATRTRQGVFLGEKLFF. The CDR3 DNA reads TGTGCCACCAGGACGAGACAGGGAGTTTTTCTGGGTGAAAAACTGTTTTTT.

V and J are TRBV6-6 and TRBJ1-2, with 11 bases lining up with TRBD1. Trimming at V came to 7 bases and at J to 1 base, leaving 2 bases not matched to a gene. The CDR3 spans 14 residues. Germline V gene lookup returns CDR1 MNHNY and CDR2 SVGAGI (reference sequence). The CDR3 region has the DNA TGTGCCAGCACGGACAGGGGGCTTAACTATGGCTACACCTTC. Translated, it gives CASTDRGLNYGYTF.

J is TRBJ2-2 and V is TRBV11-2, with 7 positions matching TRBD2. Trimming cost V 5 bases and J 5 bases; bases outside gene matches: 11. CDR3 length equals 16 residues. The V gene's germline CDR1 is SGHAT and CDR2 FQNNGV. CDR3 residues: CASSPQGGSWTGELFF. The CDR3, as DNA: TGTGCCAGCAGCCCCCAAGGCGGGAGTTGGACCGGGGAGCTGTTTTTT.

The V gene is TRBV23-1, the J gene TRBJ1-1; the match to TRBD1 covers 8 bases. TRBV23-1 qualifies as an ORF whose function is uncertain. After removal of 4 bases from V and 6 bases from J, the junction contained 7 bases not matched to a gene. The CDR3 is 14 residues long. The CDR3 DNA follows: TGCGCCAGCAGTCCAAAGGACAGGGCCCCTGAAGCTTTCTTT. It translates to CASSPKDRAPEAFF.

The chain employs TRBV2 and TRBJ2-3, with 7 bases lining up with TRBD1. CDR3 length equals 16 residues. Trimming cost V 8 bases and J 2 bases; bases outside gene matches: 13. From germline, CDR1 is SNHLY and CDR2 FYNNEI. The CDR3 loop is CASSRPGTDPTDTQYF. DNA of the CDR3: TGTGCCAGCTCACGCCCCGGGACAGATCCCACAGATACGCAGTATTTT.

The chain uses TRBV7-6 and TRBJ2-3, with D hard to call. The V gene's germline CDR1 is SGHVS and CDR2 FNYEAQ. This CDR3 comprises 12 residues. Trimming cost V 3 bases and J 6 bases, with 7 bases left between them. The CDR3 loop reads CASSFYFDTQYF. CDR3 bases: TGTGCCAGCAGCTTTTATTTCGATACGCAGTATTTT.

The CDR3 coding sequence is TGTGCCAGCATCCCAGTACCTAATTCACCCCTCCACTTT. It encodes CASIPVPNSPLHF. The V gene is TRBV2, the J gene TRBJ1-6; D call uncertain. V lost 7 bases, J lost 6 bases, and 10 bases lay in between. The length of the CDR3 is 13 residues. Germline values: CDR1 SNHLY, CDR2 FYNNEI. The full variable domain, in which reference TRBV2 and TRBJ1-6 provide the parts outside the CDR3, is EPEVTQTPSHQVTQMGQEVILRCVPISNHLYFYWYRQILGQKVEFLVSFYNNEISEKSEIFDDQFSVERPDGSNFTLKIRSTKLEDSAMYFCASIPVPNSPLHFGNGTRLTVT.

V usage is TRBV30 and J usage is TRBJ2-3; 10 positions agree with TRBD2. Germline CDR1 and CDR2: GTSNPN and SVGIG (reference sequence). The CDR3 loop spans 17 amino acids. V dropped 1 base and J dropped 3; count of bases not matched to a gene: 10. The CDR3 reads CAWSEVSGRAATDTQYF. The CDR3 DNA is TGTGCCTGGAGTGAAGTGAGCGGGAGGGCCGCGACAGATACGCAGTATTTT.

The chain couples TRBV7-9 to TRBJ1-1, with D unresolved. V was shortened by 4 bases and J by 5 bases, with 17 bases between the two germline ends. Germline assignment: CDR1 SEHNR and CDR2 FQNEAQ (reference sequence). This CDR3 region has 15 residues. CDR3 region: CASSSSTIRGTEAFF. CDR3 coding DNA: TGTGCCAGCAGCTCCTCAACCATTCGAGGGACTGAAGCTTTCTTT.

In its sample, this clone was seen a few times. This chain links TRBV2 with TRBJ2-1, with 7 bases aligning to TRBD2. Germline V lookup: CDR1 SNHLY, CDR2 FYNNEI. J gave up 6 bases and V 3 bases, and 11 bases lay outside the gene matches. CDR3 length equals 16 residues. The CDR3 nucleotides read TGTGCCAGCAGTGACCCTGGGAGGGGTGCCATCAATGAGCAGTTCTTC. Translation: CASSDPGRGAINEQFF. Variable domain in full (rest from reference TRBV2 and TRBJ2-1): EPEVTQTPSHQVTQMGQEVILRCVPISNHLYFYWYRQILGQKVEFLVSFYNNEISEKSEIFDDQFSVERPDGSNFTLKIRSTKLEDSAMYFCASSDPGRGAINEQFFGPGTRLTVL.

V and J are TRBV18 and TRBJ1-2; D gene ambiguous. CDR1 is KGHSH, CDR2 LQKENI, per germline. Trimming cost V 3 bases and J 3 bases, with 17 bases left between them. The CDR3 extends over 16 amino acids. For the CDR3, the DNA is TGTGCCAGCTCACCTCCTTTGACGGGGTACGACTATGGCTACACCTTC. Protein sequence: CASSPPLTGYDYGYTF.

V and J are TRBV6-1 and TRBJ1-2, with TRBD1 identical over 8 bases. The germline gives CDR1 MNHNS, CDR2 SASEGT. The V and J ends lost 6 bases and 5 bases, in that order; junction bases with no gene match: 2. The CDR3 sequence is 12 residues long. The CDR3 sequence is CASRGTGYGYTF. Written as DNA, the CDR3 is TGTGCCAGCAGGGGGACAGGATATGGCTACACCTTC.